Reported below is one T cell receptor (beta chain). The J segment lost 4 bases and the V segment lost 9 bases, leaving 4 bases of the junction unmatched. The CDR3 extends over 13 amino acids. Germline V CDR1 and CDR2: SNHLY, FYNNEI. As processed by the authors: How many nucleated cells were present was estimated from reference gene primer amplification. Repertoires were generated with immunoSEQ multiplex PCR, while TCRdb's copy carries only in-frame clones and drops some. V, J and clone size derive from that table, while D and trimming were established from the DNA sequence. The sample has about 41,000 clones; under 85% are singletons. The data were obtained in a study of blood T cell repertoires in COVID-19. Across the whole study: From the United States, Italy and Spain came samples of acute and convalescent COVID-19. The analysed material was cDNA or gDNA that came from T cells, B-cell-depleted T cells, or PBMCs.

Sequenced: peripheral blood. The sequence was obtained from a woman older than 75 with acute or convalescent COVID-19. The V call is TRBV2, the J call TRBJ2-5; 11 positions match TRBD2. The CDR3 reads CARRSGGVETQYF. The CDR3 coding sequence is TGTGCCAGACGTAGCGGGGGGGTAGAGACCCAGTACTTC. Full variable domain (outside the CDR3, taken from reference TRBV2 and TRBJ2-5): EPEVTQTPSHQVTQMGQEVILRCVPISNHLYFYWYRQILGQKVEFLVSFYNNEISEKSEIFDDQFSVERPDGSNFTLKIRSTKLEDSAMYFCARRSGGVETQYFGPGTRLLVL.